This TCR beta chain was identified during a study of metastatic and nonmetastatic thyroid tumors. Study background: A comparison of repertoires was made across blood and tumor or nodule tissue from malignant and benign thyroid patients. Study-level results: Reported TCR beta diversity, measured in blood and tumor, was significantly higher for malignant thyroid tumors than for benign nodules.

The V gene end was trimmed by 3 bases and the J gene end by 3 bases; junction bases not matched to a gene: 9. The CDR3 covers 15 residues. Germline V gene lookup returns CDR1 SGDLS and CDR2 YYNGEE. Among the patients, none had received any treatment before thyroid surgery. The authors' processing: The study took CDR3 differences across clinicopathological groups and made a distant-metastasis classifier for papillary thyroid cancer from them. TCRdb re-called clones from the PCR reads using MiXCR. It is TCRdb's table, rather than the study itself, that gives the V and J calls and clone size. Of more than 12,000 clones in the sample, just over 25% were seen once. With respect to this clone: No antigen is known for it.

Sequenced material: tumor tissue. The TCR sequence derives from a female donor with papillary thyroid cancer or a benign thyroid nodule (not recorded which). Some clones in this sample may be carry-over from other donors' samples. The chain uses TRBV9 and TRBJ2-7; 7 nucleotides line up with TRBD2. CDR3: CASSGRGGGLYEQYF. The CDR3 DNA reads as TGTGCCAGCAGCGGACGCGGGGGAGGACTCTACGAGCAGTACTTC.